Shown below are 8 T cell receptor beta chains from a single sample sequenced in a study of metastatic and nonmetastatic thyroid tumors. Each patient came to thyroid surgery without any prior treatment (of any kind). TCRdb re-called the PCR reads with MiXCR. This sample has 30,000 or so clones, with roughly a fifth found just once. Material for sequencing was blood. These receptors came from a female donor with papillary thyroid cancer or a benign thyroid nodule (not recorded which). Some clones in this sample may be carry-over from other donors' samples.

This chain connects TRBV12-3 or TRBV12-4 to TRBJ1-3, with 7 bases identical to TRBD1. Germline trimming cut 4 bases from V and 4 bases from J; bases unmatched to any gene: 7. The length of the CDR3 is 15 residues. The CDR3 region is CASSSMDRKGNTIYF. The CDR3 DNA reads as TGTGCCAGCAGTTCCATGGACAGGAAAGGAAACACCATATATTTT.

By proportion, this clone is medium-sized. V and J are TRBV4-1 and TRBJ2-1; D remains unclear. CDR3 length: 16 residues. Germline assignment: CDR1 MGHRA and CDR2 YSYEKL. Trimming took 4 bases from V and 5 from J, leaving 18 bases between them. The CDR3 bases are TGCGCCAGCAGCCGCCTTTCACCCATCCTAAACAATGAGCAGTTCTTC. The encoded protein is CASSRLSPILNNEQFF.

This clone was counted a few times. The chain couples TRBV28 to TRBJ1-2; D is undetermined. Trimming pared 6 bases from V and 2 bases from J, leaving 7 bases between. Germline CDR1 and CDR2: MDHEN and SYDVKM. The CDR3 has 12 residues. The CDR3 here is CASSAANYGYTF. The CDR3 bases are TGTGCCAGCAGCGCCGCCAACTATGGCTACACCTTC.

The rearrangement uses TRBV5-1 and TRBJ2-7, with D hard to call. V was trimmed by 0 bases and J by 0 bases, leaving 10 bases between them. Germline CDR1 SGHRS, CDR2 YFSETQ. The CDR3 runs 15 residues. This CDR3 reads CASSLGIGLSYEQYF. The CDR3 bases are TGCGCCAGCAGCTTGGGGATAGGGCTCTCCTACGAGCAGTACTTC.

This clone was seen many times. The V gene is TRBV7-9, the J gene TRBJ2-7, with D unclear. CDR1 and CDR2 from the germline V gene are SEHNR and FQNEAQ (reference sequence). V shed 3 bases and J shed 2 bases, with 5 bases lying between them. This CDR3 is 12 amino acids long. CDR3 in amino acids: CASSFSTYEQYF. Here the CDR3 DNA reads TGTGCCAGCAGCTTCAGCACCTACGAGCAGTACTTC.

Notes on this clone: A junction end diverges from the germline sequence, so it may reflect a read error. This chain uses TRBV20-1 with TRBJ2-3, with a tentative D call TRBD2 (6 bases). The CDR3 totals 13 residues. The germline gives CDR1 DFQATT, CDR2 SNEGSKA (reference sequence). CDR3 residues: CSARAGSTDTHNF. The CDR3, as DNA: TGCAGTGCCAGAGCCGGGAGCACAGATACGCATAATTTT.

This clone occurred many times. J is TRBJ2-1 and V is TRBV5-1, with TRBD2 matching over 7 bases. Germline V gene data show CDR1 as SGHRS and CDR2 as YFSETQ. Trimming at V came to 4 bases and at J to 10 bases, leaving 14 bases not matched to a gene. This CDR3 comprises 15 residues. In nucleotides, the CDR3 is TGCGCCAGCAGCCGTAGCGGGTTCCGTGACACGGAGCAGTTCTTC. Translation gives CASSRSGFRDTEQFF.

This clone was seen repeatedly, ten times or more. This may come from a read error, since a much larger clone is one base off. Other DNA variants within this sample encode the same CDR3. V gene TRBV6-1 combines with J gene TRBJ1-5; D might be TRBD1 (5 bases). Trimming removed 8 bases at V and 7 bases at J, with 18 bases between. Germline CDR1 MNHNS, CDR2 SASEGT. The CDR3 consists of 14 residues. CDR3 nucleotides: TGTGCCAGCCGGTCTCCGGGACTCAACCAGCCCCAGCATTTT. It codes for CASRSPGLNQPQHF.